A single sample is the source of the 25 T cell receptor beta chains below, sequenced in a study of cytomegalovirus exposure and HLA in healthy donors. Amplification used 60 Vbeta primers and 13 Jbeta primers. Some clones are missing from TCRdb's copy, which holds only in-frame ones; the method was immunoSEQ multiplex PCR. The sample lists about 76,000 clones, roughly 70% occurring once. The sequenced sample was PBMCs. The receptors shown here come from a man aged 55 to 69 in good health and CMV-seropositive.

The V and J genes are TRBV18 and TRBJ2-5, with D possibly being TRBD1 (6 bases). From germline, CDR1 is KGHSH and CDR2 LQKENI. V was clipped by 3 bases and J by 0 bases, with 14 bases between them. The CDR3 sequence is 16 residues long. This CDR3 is CASSPRWNRDQETQYF. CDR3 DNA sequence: TGTGCCAGCTCACCTCGGTGGAACAGGGACCAAGAGACCCAGTACTTC.

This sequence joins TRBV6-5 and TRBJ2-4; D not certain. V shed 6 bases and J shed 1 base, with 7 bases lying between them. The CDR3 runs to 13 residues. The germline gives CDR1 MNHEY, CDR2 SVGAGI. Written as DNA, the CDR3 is TGTGCCAGCAGCCCTAGGGCCAAAAACATTCAGTACTTC. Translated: CASSPRAKNIQYF.

The CDR3 nucleotides read TGTGCCAGCAGCGCCAGGGAAGGGGGTCCTACGGCTTTCTTT. This sequence encodes CASSAREGGPTAFF. The chain has TRBV9 and TRBJ1-1; possible D gene TRBD1, 6 bases. The V end lost 3 bases, the J end lost 11 bases, and 20 bases lay between the germline ends. Germline V lookup: CDR1 SGDLS, CDR2 YYNGEE. CDR3 length equals 14 residues.

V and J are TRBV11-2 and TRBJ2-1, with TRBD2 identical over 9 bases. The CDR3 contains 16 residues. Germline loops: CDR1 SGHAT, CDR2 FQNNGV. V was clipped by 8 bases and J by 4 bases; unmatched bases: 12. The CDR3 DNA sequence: TGTGCCAGCGCTGTGGCGGGGGGGCGCTTTTACAATGAGCAGTTCTTC. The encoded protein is CASAVAGGRFYNEQFF.

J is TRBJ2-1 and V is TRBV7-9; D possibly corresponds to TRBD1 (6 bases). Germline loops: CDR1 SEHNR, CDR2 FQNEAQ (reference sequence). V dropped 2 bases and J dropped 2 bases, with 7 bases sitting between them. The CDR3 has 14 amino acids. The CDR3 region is CASSLTGPYNEQFF. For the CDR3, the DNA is TGTGCCAGCAGCTTAACAGGGCCCTACAATGAGCAGTTCTTC. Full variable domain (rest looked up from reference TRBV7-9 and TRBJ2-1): DTGVSQNPRHKITKRGQNVTFRCDPISEHNRLYWYRQTLGQGPEFLTYFQNEAQLEKSRLLSDRFSAERPKGSFSTLEIQRTEQGDSAMYLCASSLTGPYNEQFFGPGTRLTVL.

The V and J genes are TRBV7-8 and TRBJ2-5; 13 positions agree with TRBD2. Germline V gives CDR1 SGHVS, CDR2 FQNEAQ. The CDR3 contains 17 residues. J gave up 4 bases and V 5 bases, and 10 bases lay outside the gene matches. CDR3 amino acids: CASSPNGLAGVGETQYF. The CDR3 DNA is TGTGCCAGCAGCCCAAACGGACTAGCGGGAGTTGGAGAGACCCAGTACTTC.

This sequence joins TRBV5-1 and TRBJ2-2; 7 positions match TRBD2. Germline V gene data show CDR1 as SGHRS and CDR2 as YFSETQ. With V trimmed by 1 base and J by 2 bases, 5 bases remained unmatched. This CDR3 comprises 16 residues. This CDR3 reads CASSLLAGVNTGELFF. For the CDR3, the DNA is TGCGCCAGCAGCTTGTTGGCGGGAGTAAACACCGGGGAGCTGTTTTTT.

For the CDR3, the DNA is TGTGCCAGCAGCGCGACTAGCGGGGGGGCTGGTACGCAGTATTTT. Translation: CASSATSGGAGTQYF. This sequence joins TRBV9 and TRBJ2-3; 14 nucleotides line up with TRBD2. V shed 3 bases and J 8 bases; nucleotides not matched to a gene: 5. The CDR3 covers 15 residues. The V gene's germline CDR1 is SGDLS and CDR2 YYNGEE.

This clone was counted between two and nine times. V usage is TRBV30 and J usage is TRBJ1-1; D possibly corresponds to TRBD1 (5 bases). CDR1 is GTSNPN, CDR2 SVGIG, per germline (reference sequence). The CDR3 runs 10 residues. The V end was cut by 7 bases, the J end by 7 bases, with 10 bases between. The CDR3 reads CAFGGVEAFF. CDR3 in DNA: TGTGCCTTCGGGGGGGTTGAAGCTTTCTTT.

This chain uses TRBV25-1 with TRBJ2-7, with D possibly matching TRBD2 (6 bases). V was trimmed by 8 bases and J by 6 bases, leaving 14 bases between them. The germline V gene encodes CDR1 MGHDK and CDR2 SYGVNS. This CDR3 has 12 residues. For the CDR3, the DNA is TGTGCCAGCGGAGGGCAGGGCCCCGAGCAGTACTTC. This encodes CASGGQGPEQYF.

CDR3: CASTERMSNQPQHF. The CDR3 nucleotides read TGTGCCAGTACTGAGCGGATGAGCAATCAGCCCCAGCATTTT. V is TRBV19 and J is TRBJ1-5, with no clear D. The CDR3 is 14 amino acids. The germline gives CDR1 LNHDA, CDR2 SQIVND (reference sequence). The V end lost 7 bases, the J end lost 1 base, and 11 bases lay between the germline ends.

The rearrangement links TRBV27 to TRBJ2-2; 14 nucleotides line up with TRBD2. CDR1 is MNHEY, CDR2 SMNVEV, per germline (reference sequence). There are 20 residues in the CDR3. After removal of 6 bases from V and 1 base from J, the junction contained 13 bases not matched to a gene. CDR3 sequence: CASRRLGGTSGRGNTGELFF. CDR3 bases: TGTGCCAGCAGGCGCCTGGGGGGGACTAGCGGGAGAGGGAACACCGGGGAGCTGTTTTTT.

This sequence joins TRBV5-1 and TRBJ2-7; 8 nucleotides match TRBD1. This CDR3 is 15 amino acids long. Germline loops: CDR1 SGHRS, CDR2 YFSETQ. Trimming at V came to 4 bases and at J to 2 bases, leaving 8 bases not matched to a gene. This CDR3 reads CASSGWTGTAYEQYF. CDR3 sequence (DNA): TGCGCCAGCAGCGGGTGGACAGGGACCGCCTACGAGCAGTACTTC.

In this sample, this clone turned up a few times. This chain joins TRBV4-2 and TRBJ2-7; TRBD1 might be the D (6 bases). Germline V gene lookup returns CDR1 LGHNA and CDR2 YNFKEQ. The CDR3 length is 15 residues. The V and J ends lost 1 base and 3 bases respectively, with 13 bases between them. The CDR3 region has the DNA TGTGCCAGCAGCCAAGCCTCAGGGGAATTCTACGAGCAGTACTTC. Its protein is CASSQASGEFYEQYF.

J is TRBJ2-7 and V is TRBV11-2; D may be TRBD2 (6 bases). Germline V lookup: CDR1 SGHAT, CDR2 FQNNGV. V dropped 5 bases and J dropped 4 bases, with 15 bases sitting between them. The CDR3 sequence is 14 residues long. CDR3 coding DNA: TGTGCCAGCAGCCTCCCCGGGGGTCCGTACGAGCAGTACTTC. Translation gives CASSLPGGPYEQYF.

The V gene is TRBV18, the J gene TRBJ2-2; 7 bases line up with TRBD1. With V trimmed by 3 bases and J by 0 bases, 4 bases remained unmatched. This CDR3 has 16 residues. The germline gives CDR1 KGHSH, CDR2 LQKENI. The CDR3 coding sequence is TGTGCCAGCTCACCGACAGGGCGGTCGAACACCGGGGAGCTGTTTTTT. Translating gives CASSPTGRSNTGELFF.

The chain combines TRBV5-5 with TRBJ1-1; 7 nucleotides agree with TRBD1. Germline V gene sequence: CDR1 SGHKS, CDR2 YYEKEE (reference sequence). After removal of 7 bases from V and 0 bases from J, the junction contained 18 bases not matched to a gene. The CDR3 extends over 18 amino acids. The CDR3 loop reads CASGSGSRGLLMNTEAFF. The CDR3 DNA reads TGTGCCAGCGGTTCTGGCAGTAGGGGGCTCCTCATGAACACTGAAGCTTTCTTT.

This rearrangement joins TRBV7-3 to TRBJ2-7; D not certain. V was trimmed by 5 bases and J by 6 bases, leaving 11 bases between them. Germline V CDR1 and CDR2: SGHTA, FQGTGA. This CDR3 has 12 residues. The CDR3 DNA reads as TGTGCCAGCAGCCATGGTCGCGGCGAGCAGTACTTC. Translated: CASSHGRGEQYF.

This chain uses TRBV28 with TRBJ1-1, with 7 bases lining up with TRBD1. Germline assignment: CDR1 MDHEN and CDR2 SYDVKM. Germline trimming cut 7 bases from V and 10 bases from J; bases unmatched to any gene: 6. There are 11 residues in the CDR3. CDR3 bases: TGTGCCAGCACCTCCACAGGGGTAGCTTTCTTT. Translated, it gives CASTSTGVAFF.

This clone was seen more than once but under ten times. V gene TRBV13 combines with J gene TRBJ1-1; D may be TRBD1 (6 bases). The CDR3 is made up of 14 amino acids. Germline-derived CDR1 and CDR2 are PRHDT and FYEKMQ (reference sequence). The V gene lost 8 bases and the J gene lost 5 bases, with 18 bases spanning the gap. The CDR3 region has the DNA TGTGCCAGCCTCCTCCAGGGGCTTGGGACTGAAGCTTTCTTT. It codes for CASLLQGLGTEAFF.

The CDR3 is CASSLVFLAGGSGETQYF. DNA of the CDR3: TGTGCCAGCAGCTTAGTGTTTCTAGCGGGGGGGTCGGGAGAGACCCAGTACTTC. The chain joins TRBV7-2 to TRBJ2-5, with 12 bases aligning to TRBD2. Germline CDR1 SGHTA, CDR2 FQGNSA. The CDR3 runs to 18 residues. V shed 1 base, J shed 4 bases, and the junction held 10 bases outside the gene matches.

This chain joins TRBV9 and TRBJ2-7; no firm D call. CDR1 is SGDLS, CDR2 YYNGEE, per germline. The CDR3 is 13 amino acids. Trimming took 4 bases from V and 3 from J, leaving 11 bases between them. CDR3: CASSPPSSYEQYF. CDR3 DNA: TGTGCCAGCAGCCCTCCCTCCAGCTACGAGCAGTACTTC.

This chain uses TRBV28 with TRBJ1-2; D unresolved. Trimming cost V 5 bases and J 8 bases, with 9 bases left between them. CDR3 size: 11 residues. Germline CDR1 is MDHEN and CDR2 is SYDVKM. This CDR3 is CASSPPYGYTF. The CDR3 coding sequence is TGTGCCAGCAGTCCTCCCTACGGCTACACCTTC.

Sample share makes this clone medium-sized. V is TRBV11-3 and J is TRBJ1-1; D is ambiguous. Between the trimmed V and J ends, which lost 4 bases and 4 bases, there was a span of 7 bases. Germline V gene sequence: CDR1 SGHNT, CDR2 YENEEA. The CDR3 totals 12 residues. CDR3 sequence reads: CASSSPGTEAFF. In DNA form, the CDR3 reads TGTGCCAGCAGCTCCCCGGGCACTGAAGCTTTCTTT. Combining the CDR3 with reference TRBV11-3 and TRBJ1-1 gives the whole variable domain EAGVVQSPRYKIIEKKQPVAFWCNPISGHNTLYWYLQNLGQGPELLIRYENEEAVDDSQLPKDRFSAERLKGVDSTLKIQPAELGDSAVYLCASSSPGTEAFFGQGTRLTVV.

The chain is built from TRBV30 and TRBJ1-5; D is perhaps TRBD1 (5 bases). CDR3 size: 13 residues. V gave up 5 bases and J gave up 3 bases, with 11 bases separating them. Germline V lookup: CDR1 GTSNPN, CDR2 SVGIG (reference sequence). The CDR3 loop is CAWGGDSNQPQHF. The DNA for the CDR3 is TGTGCCTGGGGGGGGGACTCCAATCAGCCCCAGCATTTT.